The following is a T cell receptor beta chain sequence with its context. These data are taken from a study of cytomegalovirus exposure and HLA in healthy donors. On the study more broadly: As released early, the data held 80 million to 90 million unique TCRs from HLA-typed donors. Among the 300 to 450 genotyped donors, about 81% were placed in the Caucasian-associated ancestry cluster.

The PCR was carried out with 60 Vbeta primers and 13 Jbeta primers. The assay was immunoSEQ multiplex PCR, and TCRdb's table has in-frame clones only and misses some. The sample includes 110,000 to 150,000 clones, about three quarters of them seen just once. The V gene's germline CDR1 is MGHRA and CDR2 YSYEKL. This CDR3 contains 16 residues. Trimming removed 3 bases at V and 0 bases at J, with 12 bases between. This receptor was obtained from a man younger than 35 in good health and CMV-seronegative. The sequenced sample was PBMCs. This chain connects TRBV4-1 to TRBJ1-3, with D hard to call. The CDR3 here is CASSQQTRVSGNTIYF. CDR3 in DNA: TGCGCCAGCAGCCAGCAAACCCGAGTCTCTGGAAACACCATATATTTT.